The 18 T cell receptor beta chains below come from one sample, sequenced in a study of T cell responses to AZD1222 COVID-19 vaccine. The repertoire was sequenced with immunoSEQ multiplex PCR; TCRdb's copy has only in-frame clones and lacks some. The table has about 120,000 clones, over 75% seen once. The sample was peripheral blood, taken on day 0 of AZD1222 vaccination. All receptors come from an adult in good health.

The rearrangement links TRBV10-3 to TRBJ1-1, with a possible D match to TRBD1 (6 bases). Trimming left V 2 bases short and J 5 bases short, with 12 bases between. Germline CDR1 ENHRY, CDR2 SYGVKD. The CDR3 consists of 14 residues. The CDR3 reads CAISEQGRKTEAFF. In DNA, the CDR3 is TGTGCCATCAGTGAGCAGGGGCGAAAAACTGAAGCTTTCTTT.

The chain carries TRBV2 and TRBJ2-4; D remains ambiguous. This CDR3 has 12 residues. Trimming took off 4 bases at V and 1 base at J, with 2 bases between the two ends. The germline CDR1 and CDR2 sequences are SNHLY and FYNNEI. The CDR3 DNA reads as TGTGCCAGCAGTGTTGCCAAAAACATTCAGTACTTC. Protein: CASSVAKNIQYF.

This sequence joins TRBV7-9 and TRBJ2-2, with D perhaps assigned TRBD1 or TRBD2 (6 bases each). Trimming removed 5 bases from V and 4 bases from J, with 20 bases in between. From germline, CDR1 is SEHNR and CDR2 FQNEAQ (reference sequence). The CDR3 contains 17 residues. The CDR3 protein is CASSATGSLGGTGELFF. CDR3 sequence (DNA): TGTGCCAGCAGCGCTACAGGGTCTTTGGGGGGCACCGGGGAGCTGTTTTTT.

V and J are TRBV5-8 and TRBJ2-2; D perhaps matches TRBD1 (6 bases). The germline V and J ends were trimmed by 3 bases and 1 base, with 10 bases remaining between them. Germline CDR1 reads SGHTS; CDR2 reads YDEGEE. The CDR3 is 15 amino acids. The CDR3 protein is CASSSGVLNTGELFF. The CDR3 bases are TGTGCCAGCAGCTCAGGGGTACTGAACACCGGGGAGCTGTTTTTT.

This clone turned up a few times. The rearrangement uses TRBV9 and TRBJ2-2; 7 positions agree with TRBD1. Trimming removed 4 bases from V and 1 base from J; junction bases left unmatched: 4. This CDR3 has 15 amino acids. Germline V lookup: CDR1 SGDLS, CDR2 YYNGEE. The CDR3 DNA reads as TGTGCCAGCAGCACTCGGACAGGGAACACCGGGGAGCTGTTTTTT. Encoded protein: CASSTRTGNTGELFF.

This clone was detected ten times or more. The CDR3 loop reads CAATTGTSGNEKLFF. For the CDR3, the DNA is TGTGCCGCTACTACGGGGACGAGTGGGAATGAAAAACTGTTTTTT. The J gene is TRBJ1-4, the V gene TRBV19; TRBD1 might be the D (5 bases). Germline assignment: CDR1 LNHDA and CDR2 SQIVND (reference sequence). This CDR3 comprises 15 residues. V lost 11 bases and J 5 bases, leaving 21 bases between the germline ends. Full variable domain (outside the CDR3, taken from reference TRBV19 and TRBJ1-4): DGGITQSPKYLFRKEGQNVTLSCEQNLNHDAMYWYRQDPGQGLRLIYYSQIVNDFQKGDIAEGYSVSREKKESFPLTVTSAQKNPTAFYLCAATTGTSGNEKLFFGSGTQLSVL.

This clone came up once. The rearrangement uses TRBV6-5 and TRBJ2-1; either TRBD1 or TRBD2 may supply D (6 bases each). CDR1 and CDR2 from the germline V gene are MNHEY and SVGAGI. CDR3 length: 13 amino acids. V lost 2 bases and J 10 bases, leaving 12 bases between the germline ends. Here the CDR3 reads CASSYGGQKEQFF. The CDR3 DNA reads TGTGCCAGCAGTTACGGGGGGCAGAAGGAGCAGTTCTTC.

The chain uses TRBV4-3 and TRBJ1-2, with 9 positions matching TRBD1. V trimming: 4 bases; J trimming: 2 bases; junction bases outside the gene matches: 5. The CDR3 runs to 15 residues. Germline CDR1 and CDR2: LGHNA and YSLEER. Here the CDR3 reads CASSPTQGANYGYTF. DNA of the CDR3: TGCGCCAGCAGCCCGACACAGGGGGCGAACTATGGCTACACCTTC.

The V call is TRBV18, the J call TRBJ1-2, with D uncertain. The germline V gene encodes CDR1 KGHSH and CDR2 LQKENI. The ends were cut back, 2 bases at V and 5 bases at J, with 21 bases in the middle. CDR3 size: 17 residues. In nucleotides, the CDR3 is TGTGCCAGCTCACCATCGACGGATTTCTATGGAGGTTATGGCTACACCTTC. This translates into CASSPSTDFYGGYGYTF.

The chain employs TRBV27 and TRBJ2-4; the D call may be TRBD1 or TRBD2 (9 bases each). The germline V gene has CDR1 MNHEY and CDR2 SMNVEV (reference sequence). The CDR3 loop spans 15 amino acids. V was shortened by 8 bases and J by 8 bases, with 22 bases between the two germline ends. The CDR3 here is CASGPDRGGGDIQYF. In DNA, the CDR3 is TGTGCCAGCGGCCCGGACAGGGGCGGGGGGGACATTCAGTACTTC.

The J gene is TRBJ1-2, the V gene TRBV29-1, with a weak D call TRBD1 (6 bases). With 4 bases removed from V and 2 bases from J, the gap between germline ends came to 8 bases. Per the germline V gene, CDR1 is SQVTM and CDR2 is ANQGSEA. The CDR3 totals 12 residues. The CDR3 here is CSVGGQNYGYTF. CDR3 sequence (DNA): TGCAGCGTTGGAGGACAGAACTATGGCTACACCTTC.

The chain joins TRBV6-5 to TRBJ1-2, with D maybe TRBD1 (6 bases). The V gene lost 3 bases and the J gene lost 7 bases, with 15 bases spanning the gap. Germline CDR1 and CDR2: MNHEY and SVGAGI. This CDR3 spans 14 amino acids. The CDR3: CASSYSDSQPGYTF. The CDR3 nucleotides are TGTGCCAGCAGTTATTCGGACAGCCAGCCTGGCTACACCTTC.

The chain recombines TRBV12-5 with TRBJ2-7; a weak D match, TRBD1 (6 bases). Trimming removed 5 bases at V and 2 bases at J, with 10 bases between. CDR3 length: 13 amino acids. Germline assignment: CDR1 LGHNT and CDR2 FRNRAP. The CDR3 DNA sequence: TGTGCTAGTGGTCTAACAGGGACCTACGAGCAGTACTTC. Translated, it gives CASGLTGTYEQYF.

The rearrangement uses TRBV9 and TRBJ1-1, with 7 positions matching TRBD1. CDR1 and CDR2 from the germline V gene are SGDLS and YYNGEE. The CDR3 is made up of 14 amino acids. Trimming took 1 base from V and 1 from J; bases not matched to a gene: 1. The CDR3 protein is CASSVQGGNTEAFF. In nucleotides, the CDR3 is TGTGCCAGCAGCGTACAGGGGGGGAACACTGAAGCTTTCTTT.

This clone was seen a few times. The genes are TRBV15 and TRBJ2-3; D ambiguous. Trimming took 0 bases from V and 4 from J, leaving 8 bases between them. The germline gives CDR1 LNHNV, CDR2 YYDKDF (reference sequence). CDR3 length: 14 residues. The CDR3 DNA reads as TGTGCCACCAGCAGAGACTATTCATCAGATACGCAGTATTTT. Translated, it gives CATSRDYSSDTQYF.

This rearrangement joins TRBV4-3 to TRBJ1-1; D may be TRBD1 (6 bases). The germline V gene encodes CDR1 LGHNA and CDR2 YSLEER. V was pared by 0 bases and J by 4 bases, with 9 bases between. The CDR3 runs 14 residues. The CDR3 spells CASSQDGGPTEAFF. Written as DNA, the CDR3 is TGCGCCAGCAGCCAAGATGGGGGCCCCACTGAAGCTTTCTTT.

The chain has TRBV4-3 and TRBJ2-3; TRBD2 agrees at 9 bases. With V trimmed by 5 bases and J by 0 bases, 12 bases remained unmatched. Germline V gives CDR1 LGHNA, CDR2 YSLEER. This CDR3 is 18 amino acids long. This chain's CDR3 is CASSSPSGVPVSTDTQYF. CDR3 in DNA: TGCGCCAGCAGCAGCCCTAGCGGGGTCCCGGTAAGCACAGATACGCAGTATTTT.

This chain uses TRBV10-3 with TRBJ2-7; TRBD1 aligns across 10 bases. Trimming cost V 6 bases and J 5 bases; bases outside gene matches: 1. The CDR3 runs to 12 residues. Germline CDR1 reads ENHRY; CDR2 reads SYGVKD. CDR3 nucleotide sequence: TGTGCCATCAGCGGGACAGGGGACGAGCAGTACTTC. This translates into CAISGTGDEQYF.